These T cell receptor beta chains were read from a single sample in a study of blood T cell repertoires in COVID-19. Measured with immunoSEQ multiplex PCR; TCRdb has only the in-frame clones, and not every one. The sample contains around 70,000 clones, 86% of which appear only once. Sequenced input: peripheral blood. These receptors were collected from a man under 40 with acute or convalescent COVID-19. Both conserved end residues are part of each CDR3. D genes are given only for firm matches. Only part of the rows carry a size: once, few, many, or a class if the clone is expanded.

TRBV10-2	TRBJ2-1	TRBD2	-	TGCGCCAGCAGTGAGATAGGACTAGGTGTTGGTGAGCAGTTCTTC	CASSEIGLGVGEQFF
TRBV5-6	TRBJ1-2	-	-	TGTGCCAGCAGCGAGACAGTAGACTATGGCTACACCTTC	CASSETVDYGYTF
TRBV5-8	TRBJ2-6	-	once	TGTGCCAGCACCCCTCTGCGGAGAGCGGCTGGGGCCAACGTCCTGACTTTC	CASTPLRRAAGANVLTF
TRBV5-5	TRBJ2-1	TRBD2	-	TGTGCCAGCAGCTTGGAAGGGACTAGCTCTTCGGTGCAGTTCTTC	CASSLEGTSSSVQFF
TRBV7-3	TRBJ2-5	-	few	TGTGCCAGCAGCTTTATGTCCGGGGGACGGGAGACCCAGTACTTC	CASSFMSGGRETQYF
TRBV9	TRBJ2-2	TRBD2	-	TGTGCCAGCAGCGTAGTTGAGTGGGCTAGCGGGAGGGCTGGGACGAACACCGGGGAGCTGTTTTTT	CASSVVEWASGRAGTNTGELFF
TRBV21-1	TRBJ2-1	-	-	TGTGCCAGCAGCGAGTACAGTTCCAATGAGCAGTTCTTC	CASSEYSSNEQFF
TRBV11-3	TRBJ2-3	TRBD2	-	TGTGCCAGCAGCTTAGGCGGGAGAAACACAGATACGCAGTATTTT	CASSLGGRNTDTQYF
TRBV7-9	TRBJ2-5	TRBD2	-	TGTGCCAGCAGCTTCTATGGGACTAGCGGGAGGGCCGGAGAGACCCAGTACTTC	CASSFYGTSGRAGETQYF
TRBV18	TRBJ2-1	TRBD2	-	TGTGCCAGCTCACCGGGGACTAGCGGGAGGGCCGGGAACAATGAGCAGTTCTTC	CASSPGTSGRAGNNEQFF